This T cell receptor beta chain was identified in a study of cytomegalovirus exposure and HLA in healthy donors. Findings and limits, study-wide: Some V segments could not be told apart, so they were left out, TRBV6-2 and TRBV6-3 among them. The study recorded 164 TCR beta chains that were cytomegalovirus-associated. In a later analysis, a genetic analysis reported fewer productive-TCR N-insertions in an Asian-associated ancestry cluster than the cohort average. From TCR beta sequences, most subjects' HLA-A and HLA-B alleles were reportedly predicted accurately.

PCR primers comprised 60 Vbeta and 13 Jbeta primers. The protocol was immunoSEQ multiplex PCR, while the TCRdb copy is restricted to in-frame clones and leaves out a portion. Here the sample spans 130,000 or so clones, roughly 80% being singletons. The V end lost 3 bases, the J end lost 5 bases, and 17 bases lay between the germline ends. The CDR3 has 16 amino acids. The germline CDR1 and CDR2 sequences are KGHSH and LQKENI. This clone was seen a single time. The antigen is not known. Sequenced input: PBMCs. The receptor was derived from a woman aged 40 to 55 in good health and CMV-seropositive. The V call is TRBV18, the J call TRBJ1-5, with a weak D call TRBD1 (6 bases). The CDR3 region has the DNA TGTGCCAGCTCACCCTCCAAGGGGGGGACGGATCAGCCCCAGCATTTT. Its protein product is CASSPSKGGTDQPQHF. The full variable domain, completed using reference TRBV18 and TRBJ1-5, is NAGVMQNPRHLVRRRGQEARLRCSPMKGHSHVYWYRQLPEEGLKFMVYLQKENIIDESGMPKERFSAEFPKEGPSILRIQQVVRGDSAAYFCASSPSKGGTDQPQHFGDGTRLSIL.